The 11 T cell receptor beta chains below all came from one sample that was sequenced in a study of T cell responses to AZD1222 COVID-19 vaccine. Using immunoSEQ multiplex PCR, the repertoire was profiled, and TCRdb retains in-frame clones only, with some absent. The table has 150,000 to 200,000 clones, approximately 86% seen once. This specimen consisted of peripheral blood, obtained on day 0 of AZD1222 vaccination. These receptors were taken from an adult in good health.

The rearrangement uses TRBV18 and TRBJ2-7, with 7 bases fitting TRBD2. The ends lost 2 bases at V and 5 bases at J; junction bases unmatched: 9. This CDR3 spans 15 amino acids. CDR1 and CDR2 (germline): KGHSH, LQKENI. CDR3 amino acids: CASSPTSAFYNEQYF. The CDR3 DNA reads TGTGCCAGCTCACCAACTAGCGCGTTCTACAACGAGCAGTACTTC.

The J gene is TRBJ1-2, the V gene TRBV24-1; D gene ambiguous. The V gene lost 2 bases and the J gene lost 7 bases, with 10 bases spanning the gap. The CDR3 length is 13 residues. Per germline, CDR1 KGHDR and CDR2 SFDVKD. The CDR3 DNA reads TGTGCCACCAGTGATTCAGATCGACCTGGCTACACCTTC. It codes for CATSDSDRPGYTF.

The rearrangement uses TRBV6-5 and TRBJ2-7, with D possibly TRBD2 on 5 matching bases. V lost 8 bases, J lost 0 bases, and 8 bases lay in between. Germline CDR1 is MNHEY and CDR2 is SVGAGI. The CDR3 loop spans 12 amino acids. The CDR3 reads CASWESSYEQYF. Written as DNA, the CDR3 is TGTGCCAGCTGGGAGTCCTCCTACGAGCAGTACTTC.

Here the CDR3 reads CASSFRDRGWEQFF. CDR3 nucleotides: TGTGCCAGCAGTTTTAGGGACAGGGGGTGGGAGCAGTTCTTC. This chain uses TRBV28 with TRBJ2-1; 11 nucleotides match TRBD1. The germline CDR1 and CDR2 sequences are MDHEN and SYDVKM. Losses at the gene ends were 3 bases for V and 10 bases for J; bases not matched to a gene: 5. This CDR3 is 14 amino acids long.

This chain uses TRBV2 with TRBJ2-5; possibly TRBD1 or TRBD2 for D (5 bases each). Germline V gene lookup returns CDR1 SNHLY and CDR2 FYNNEI. The CDR3 sequence is 15 residues long. Trimming cost V 1 base and J 2 bases, with 11 bases left between them. The CDR3 loop reads CASSEDGDGQETQYF. CDR3 nucleotide sequence: TGTGCCAGCAGTGAAGATGGGGACGGGCAAGAGACCCAGTACTTC. Supplemented by reference TRBV2 and TRBJ2-5, the full variable domain reads EPEVTQTPSHQVTQMGQEVILRCVPISNHLYFYWYRQILGQKVEFLVSFYNNEISEKSEIFDDQFSVERPDGSNFTLKIRSTKLEDSAMYFCASSEDGDGQETQYFGPGTRLLVL.

This sequence joins TRBV14 and TRBJ2-2; TRBD1 matches 9 bases. Germline V lookup: CDR1 SGHDN, CDR2 FVKESK. Trimming removed 1 base from V and 2 bases from J; junction bases left unmatched: 11. The CDR3 extends over 19 amino acids. The chain's CDR3 is CASSQVPLLQGANTGELFF. The CDR3 nucleotides read TGTGCCAGCAGCCAAGTGCCCCTCTTACAGGGGGCAAACACCGGGGAGCTGTTTTTT.

CDR3 amino acids: CASSLTGVLVTEAFF. The DNA of the CDR3 is TGCGCCAGCAGCTTGACAGGAGTGTTGGTCACTGAAGCTTTCTTT. J is TRBJ1-1 and V is TRBV5-1, with a possible D match to TRBD1 (5 bases). This CDR3 spans 15 amino acids. Germline CDR1 SGHRS, CDR2 YFSETQ. Between the trimmed V and J ends, which lost 1 base and 4 bases, there was a span of 14 bases.

V is TRBV11-2 and J is TRBJ1-1; D unclear. Germline V CDR1 and CDR2: SGHAT, FQNNGV. The CDR3 has 12 amino acids. V was trimmed by 4 bases and J by 7 bases, leaving 10 bases between them. CDR3 DNA sequence: TGTGCCAGCAGCTCCTTAGGTTTTGAAGCTTTCTTT. Amino acids: CASSSLGFEAFF.

The chain joins TRBV11-2 to TRBJ1-2; TRBD1 matches 7 bases. The CDR3 is 14 residues long. CDR1 is SGHAT, CDR2 FQNNGV, per germline. The ends lost 5 bases at V and 7 bases at J; junction bases unmatched: 10. CDR3 nucleotides: TGTGCCAGCAGCAACCGACAGGGTCTTAGTGGCTACACCTTC. Protein: CASSNRQGLSGYTF.

Of note for this clone: The sample holds other DNA sequences that translate to the same CDR3. The gene calls are TRBV6-5 and TRBJ1-1; D is undetermined. Germline values: CDR1 MNHEY, CDR2 SVGAGI. V was shortened by 0 bases and J by 0 bases, with 5 bases between the two germline ends. The CDR3 runs 14 residues. The CDR3 spells CASSYSPVNTEAFF. The DNA for the CDR3 is TGTGCCAGCAGTTACTCCCCTGTGAACACTGAAGCTTTCTTT.

The V call is TRBV28, the J call TRBJ2-2; the D call may be TRBD1 or TRBD2 (6 bases each). Germline V gene lookup returns CDR1 MDHEN and CDR2 SYDVKM. Trimming removed 5 bases at V and 2 bases at J, with 12 bases between. This CDR3 comprises 15 residues. The CDR3 region is CASSPGASNTGELFF. CDR3 nucleotides: TGTGCCAGCAGTCCGGGGGCAAGTAACACCGGGGAGCTGTTTTTT.